This T cell receptor beta chain was recorded in a study of blood T cell repertoires in COVID-19. Study background: The study counted Cohort 3 donors as recovered given two negative PCRs, clearance, or symptom resolution. Material from acute and convalescent COVID-19 was sourced from the United States, Italy and Spain.

Cohort placement rested on clinical history that participants reported themselves. The table came from immunoSEQ multiplex PCR; TCRdb's copy has only in-frame clones and leaves some out. This sample has about 170,000 clones, with roughly 85% found just once. Germline V lookup: CDR1 SGHTA, CDR2 FQGNSA. Trimming pared 4 bases from V and 3 bases from J, leaving 15 bases between. The CDR3 extends over 15 amino acids. The chain is built from TRBV7-2 and TRBJ1-1; TRBD1 might be the D (5 bases). Specimen: PBMCs or T cells enriched from blood (not recorded which). The sequence was obtained from a woman aged 70-85 years in a cohort exposed to, infected with or recovered from COVID-19 (not recorded which). The CDR3 is CASSSQGGEYTEAFF. The CDR3 DNA reads as TGTGCCAGCAGCTCGCAGGGAGGGGAGTACACTGAAGCTTTCTTT. The whole variable domain, filled in from reference TRBV7-2 and TRBJ1-1, reads GAGVSQSPSNKVTEKGKDVELRCDPISGHTALYWYRQSLGQGLEFLIYFQGNSAPDKSGLPSDRFSAERTGGSVSTLTIQRTQQEDSAVYLCASSSQGGEYTEAFFGQGTRLTVV.